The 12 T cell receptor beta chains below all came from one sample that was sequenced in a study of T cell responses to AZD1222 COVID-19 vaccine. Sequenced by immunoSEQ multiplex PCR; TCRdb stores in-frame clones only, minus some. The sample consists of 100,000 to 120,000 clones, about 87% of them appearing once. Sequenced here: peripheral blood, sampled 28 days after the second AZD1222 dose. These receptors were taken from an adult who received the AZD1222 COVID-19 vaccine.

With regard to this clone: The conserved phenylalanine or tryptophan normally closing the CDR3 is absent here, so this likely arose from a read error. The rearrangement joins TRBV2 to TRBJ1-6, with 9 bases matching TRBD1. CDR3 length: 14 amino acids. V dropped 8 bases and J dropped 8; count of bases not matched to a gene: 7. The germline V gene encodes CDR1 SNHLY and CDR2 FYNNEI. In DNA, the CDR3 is TGTGCCAGCGGCCCGGGACAGGGCGATTCACCCCTCCACCTT. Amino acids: CASGPGQGDSPLHL.

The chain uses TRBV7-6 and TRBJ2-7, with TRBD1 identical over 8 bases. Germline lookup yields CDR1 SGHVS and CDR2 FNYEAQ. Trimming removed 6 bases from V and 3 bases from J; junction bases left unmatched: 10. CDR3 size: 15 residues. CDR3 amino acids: CASRTAGTGSYEQYF. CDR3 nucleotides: TGTGCCAGCAGGACCGCCGGGACAGGAAGCTACGAGCAGTACTTC.

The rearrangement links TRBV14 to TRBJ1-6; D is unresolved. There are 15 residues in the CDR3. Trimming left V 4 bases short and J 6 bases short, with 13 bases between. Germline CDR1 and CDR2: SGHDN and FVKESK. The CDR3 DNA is TGTGCCAGCAGCCGAAATAGGAGGCCTAATTCACCCCTCCACTTT. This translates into CASSRNRRPNSPLHF.

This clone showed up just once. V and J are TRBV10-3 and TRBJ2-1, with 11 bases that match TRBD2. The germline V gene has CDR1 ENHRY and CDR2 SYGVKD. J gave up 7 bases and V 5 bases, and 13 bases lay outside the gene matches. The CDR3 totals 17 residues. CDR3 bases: TGTGCCATCAGTACGGGGGCAGGGACTAGCGGCCAAAATGAGCAGTTCTTC. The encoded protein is CAISTGAGTSGQNEQFF.

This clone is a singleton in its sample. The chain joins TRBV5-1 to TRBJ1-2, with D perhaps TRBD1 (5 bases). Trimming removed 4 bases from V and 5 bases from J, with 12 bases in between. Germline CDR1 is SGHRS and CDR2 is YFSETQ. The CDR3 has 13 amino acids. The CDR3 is CASSAQGGYGYTF. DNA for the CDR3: TGCGCCAGCAGCGCCCAGGGTGGGTATGGCTACACCTTC.

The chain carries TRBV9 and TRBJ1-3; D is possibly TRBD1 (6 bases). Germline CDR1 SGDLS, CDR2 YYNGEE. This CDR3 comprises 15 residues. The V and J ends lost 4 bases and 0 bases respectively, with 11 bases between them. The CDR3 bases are TGTGCCAGCAGCCGAGGGACAAGCTCTGGAAACACCATATATTTT. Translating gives CASSRGTSSGNTIYF.

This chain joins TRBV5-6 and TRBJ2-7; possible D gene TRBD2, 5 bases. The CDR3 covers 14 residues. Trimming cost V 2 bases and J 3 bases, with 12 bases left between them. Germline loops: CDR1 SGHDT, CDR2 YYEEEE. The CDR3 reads CASSFGVGFYEQYF. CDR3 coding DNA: TGTGCCAGCAGCTTCGGGGTAGGGTTCTACGAGCAGTACTTC.

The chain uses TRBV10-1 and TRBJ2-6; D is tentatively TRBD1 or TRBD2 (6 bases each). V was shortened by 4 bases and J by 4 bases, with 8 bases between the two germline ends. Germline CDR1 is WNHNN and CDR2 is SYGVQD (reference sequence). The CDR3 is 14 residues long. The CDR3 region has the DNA TGCGCCAGCAGTGCGGGGGCCGGGGCCAACGTCCTGACTTTC. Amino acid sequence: CASSAGAGANVLTF.

CDR3 amino acids: CASSSGMNTEAFF. CDR3 nucleotides: TGTGCCAGCAGCTCAGGTATGAACACTGAAGCTTTCTTT. The chain couples TRBV5-8 to TRBJ1-1; D gene unclear. The ends were cut back, 3 bases at V and 0 bases at J, with 6 bases in the middle. This CDR3 region has 13 residues. Germline CDR1 reads SGHTS; CDR2 reads YDEGEE.

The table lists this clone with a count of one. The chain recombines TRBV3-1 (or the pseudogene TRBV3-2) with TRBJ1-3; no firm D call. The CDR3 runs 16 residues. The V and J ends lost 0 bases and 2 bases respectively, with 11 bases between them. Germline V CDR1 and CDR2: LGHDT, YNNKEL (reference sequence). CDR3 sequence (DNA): TGTGCCAGCAGCCAAGAGGGAGGGTCCCCTGGAAACACCATATATTTT. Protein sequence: CASSQEGGSPGNTIYF.

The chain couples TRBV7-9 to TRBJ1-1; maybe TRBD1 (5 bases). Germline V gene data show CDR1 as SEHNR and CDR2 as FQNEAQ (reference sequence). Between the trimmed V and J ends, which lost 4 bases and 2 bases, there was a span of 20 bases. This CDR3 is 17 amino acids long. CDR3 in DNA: TGTGCCAGCAGCTACCCCGCCCGGGGCAGACCCAACACTGAAGCTTTCTTT. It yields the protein CASSYPARGRPNTEAFF. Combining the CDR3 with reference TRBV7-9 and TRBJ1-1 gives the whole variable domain DTGVSQNPRHKITKRGQNVTFRCDPISEHNRLYWYRQTLGQGPEFLTYFQNEAQLEKSRLLSDRFSAERPKGSFSTLEIQRTEQGDSAMYLCASSYPARGRPNTEAFFGQGTRLTVV.

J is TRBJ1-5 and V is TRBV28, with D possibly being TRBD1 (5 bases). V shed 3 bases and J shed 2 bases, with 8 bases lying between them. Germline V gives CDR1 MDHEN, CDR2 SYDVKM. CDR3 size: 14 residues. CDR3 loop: CASSFGAGNQPQHF. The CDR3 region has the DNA TGTGCCAGCAGTTTCGGGGCGGGCAATCAGCCCCAGCATTTT.